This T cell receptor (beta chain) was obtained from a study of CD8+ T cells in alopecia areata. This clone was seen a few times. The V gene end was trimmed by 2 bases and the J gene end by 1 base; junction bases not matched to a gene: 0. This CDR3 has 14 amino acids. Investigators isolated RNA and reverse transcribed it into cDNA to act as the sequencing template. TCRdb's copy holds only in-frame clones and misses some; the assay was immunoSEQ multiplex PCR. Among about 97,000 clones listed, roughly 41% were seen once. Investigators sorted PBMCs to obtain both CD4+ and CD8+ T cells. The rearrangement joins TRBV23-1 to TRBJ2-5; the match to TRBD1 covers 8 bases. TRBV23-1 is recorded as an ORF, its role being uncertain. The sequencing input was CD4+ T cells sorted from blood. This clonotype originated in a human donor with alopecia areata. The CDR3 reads CASSQGQGQETQYF. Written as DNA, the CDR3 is TGCGCCAGCAGTCAAGGACAGGGCCAAGAGACCCAGTACTTC.